Following are 25 T cell receptor beta chains from one sample sequenced in a study of tumor T cells in aggressive B-cell lymphoma. Method: immunoSEQ multiplex PCR; TCRdb's copy keeps in-frame clones and lacks some. The sample consists of 2,000 or so clones, approximately 95% of them appearing once. The sequenced material came from tumor tissue. The receptors were gathered from an adult with diffuse large B cell lymphoma.

The DNA of the CDR3 is TGTGCCAGCAGCTTATCCGGGACAGGGTATACGGATACGCAGTATTTT. Residues: CASSLSGTGYTDTQYF. This chain connects TRBV7-9 to TRBJ2-3, with 9 bases aligning to TRBD1. The CDR3 is 16 amino acids. Germline V gives CDR1 SEHNR, CDR2 FQNEAQ (reference sequence). The V segment lost 2 bases and the J segment 6 bases; nucleotides outside the gene matches: 9.

The chain links TRBV7-8 to TRBJ1-2; TRBD1 is a possible D gene (5 bases). CDR1 is SGHVS, CDR2 FQNEAQ, per germline. Between the trimmed V and J ends, which lost 5 bases and 5 bases, there was a span of 15 bases. CDR3 length equals 14 residues. CDR3 amino acids: CASSPQGTEYGYTF. CDR3 DNA: TGTGCCAGCAGCCCACAAGGGACTGAGTATGGCTACACCTTC.

This clone has just one count. The rearrangement uses TRBV14 and TRBJ2-7; 9 bases agree with TRBD2. This CDR3 has 15 amino acids. Trimming at V came to 1 base and at J to 4 bases, leaving 5 bases not matched to a gene. Germline V gene data show CDR1 as SGHDN and CDR2 as FVKESK. CDR3 residues: CASSQVPSGVYEQYF. For the CDR3, the DNA is TGTGCCAGCAGCCAAGTGCCTAGCGGGGTGTACGAGCAGTACTTC.

This clone was seen once. V usage is TRBV9 and J usage is TRBJ1-4; TRBD1 matches at 10 bases. The trim removed 3 bases at V and 8 bases at J, leaving 10 bases unmatched. Germline V CDR1 and CDR2: SGDLS, YYNGEE. The CDR3 runs to 16 residues. The CDR3 loop is CASSGGTGVGGEKLFF. In DNA, the CDR3 is TGTGCCAGCAGCGGAGGGACAGGGGTAGGTGGAGAAAAACTGTTTTTT.

This clone was seen once. The chain is built from TRBV7-9 and TRBJ2-7; TRBD1 aligns across 8 bases. Germline trimming cut 5 bases from V and 3 bases from J; bases unmatched to any gene: 9. Germline V gene data show CDR1 as SEHNR and CDR2 as FQNEAQ (reference sequence). This CDR3 has 15 residues. CDR3 sequence reads: CASSIQRQGLYEQYF. CDR3 DNA sequence: TGTGCCAGCAGCATACAAAGACAGGGGCTCTACGAGCAGTACTTC.

This clone occurred once. This chain connects TRBV4-1 to TRBJ1-2; 9 bases fit TRBD1. Per germline, CDR1 MGHRA and CDR2 YSYEKL. The CDR3 is made up of 16 amino acids. The V segment lost 2 bases and the J segment 4 bases; nucleotides outside the gene matches: 8. The CDR3 DNA reads as TGCGCCAGCAGCCAACCCCGGGACAGGGTGGTCTATGGCTACACCTTC. Encoded protein: CASSQPRDRVVYGYTF.

The chain combines TRBV14 with TRBJ2-7; a weak D match, TRBD2 (5 bases). The CDR3 runs 13 residues. V gave up 4 bases and J gave up 1 base, with 8 bases separating them. From germline, CDR1 is SGHDN and CDR2 FVKESK. In DNA form, the CDR3 reads TGTGCCAGCAGCCCTGGACTGTCCTACGAGCAGTACTTC. Its translation is CASSPGLSYEQYF.

The CDR3 region is CASSLGLAGVAYEQYF. The CDR3 nucleotides read TGCGCCAGCAGCTTGGGACTAGCGGGGGTGGCCTACGAGCAGTACTTC. The chain uses TRBV5-1 and TRBJ2-7; 12 bases match TRBD2. J lost 2 bases, V lost 0 bases, and 3 bases had no gene match. Germline lookup yields CDR1 SGHRS and CDR2 YFSETQ. This CDR3 region has 16 residues. The whole variable domain, remainder taken from reference TRBV5-1 and TRBJ2-7, is KAGVTQTPRYLIKTRGQQVTLSCSPISGHRSVSWYQQTPGQGLQFLFEYFSETQRNKGNFPGRFSGRQFSNSRSEMNVSTLELGDSALYLCASSLGLAGVAYEQYFGPGTRLTVT.

J is TRBJ2-7 and V is TRBV27, with 7 bases lining up with TRBD1. The V gene end was trimmed by 6 bases and the J gene end by 9 bases; junction bases not matched to a gene: 8. The germline gives CDR1 MNHEY, CDR2 SMNVEV (reference sequence). There are 12 residues in the CDR3. The CDR3 region has the DNA TGTGCCAGCAGCCAACGACAGGGCGGGCAGTACTTC. Translated: CASSQRQGGQYF.

This clone was counted once. This sequence joins TRBV7-9 and TRBJ1-3, with 8 bases fitting TRBD1. J gave up 3 bases and V 5 bases, and 6 bases lay outside the gene matches. This CDR3 is built from 15 residues. Germline V gene data show CDR1 as SEHNR and CDR2 as FQNEAQ (reference sequence). The CDR3 DNA is TGTGCCAGCAGCGACCAGGGGGCTGTTGGAAACACCATATATTTT. It is translated as CASSDQGAVGNTIYF.

The chain's CDR3 is CASTLGTANTEAFF. The CDR3 DNA follows: TGTGCCAGTACCCTGGGGACAGCGAACACTGAAGCTTTCTTT. The chain links TRBV19 to TRBJ1-1, with 7 bases lining up with TRBD1. V lost 7 bases to trimming and J lost 1 base; unmatched junction nucleotides: 6. The CDR3 has 14 amino acids. The germline V gene encodes CDR1 LNHDA and CDR2 SQIVND (reference sequence).

Note on this clone: A read error may account for a junction end that differs from germline. This chain uses TRBV5-1 with TRBJ1-5, with 9 bases fitting TRBD1. CDR1 SGHRS and CDR2 YFSETQ come from the germline V gene. The CDR3 is 14 amino acids. CDR3 loop: CASSSGQGNQLQHF. The CDR3 coding sequence is TGCGCCAGCAGCTCGGGACAGGGCAATCAGCTCCAGCATTTT.

The V gene is TRBV11-2, the J gene TRBJ2-7; D unresolved. CDR3 length equals 18 residues. In germline, CDR1 is SGHAT, CDR2 FQNNGV. V was shortened by 2 bases and J by 4 bases, with 24 bases between the two germline ends. The CDR3 spells CASSLYVPQARLPYEQYF. The CDR3 coding sequence is TGTGCCAGCAGCTTATACGTTCCCCAGGCCCGGCTTCCTTACGAGCAGTACTTC.

V and J are TRBV21-1 and TRBJ1-6; the D segment call TRBD1 is taken from the table without a DNA check. TRBV21-1 is flagged as a pseudogene. The CDR3 sequence is 16 residues long. This CDR3 is CAALPGDRTYNSPLHF. The CDR3 bases are TGTGCCGCCCTACCGGGGGACAGAACCTATAATTCACCCCTCCACTTT.

The CDR3 DNA reads TGTGCCAGCAGTCCTTCGGACAGGCTGACGGGAGAGCAGTACTTC. As protein: CASSPSDRLTGEQYF. The rearrangement joins TRBV27 to TRBJ2-7; 7 nucleotides line up with TRBD1. The CDR3 is 15 residues long. V lost 5 bases and J lost 7; bases outside the gene matches: 14. Germline CDR1 reads MNHEY; CDR2 reads SMNVEV (reference sequence).

V gene TRBV10-3 combines with J gene TRBJ1-3; possible D gene TRBD1, 6 bases. The CDR3 consists of 16 residues. Germline-derived CDR1 and CDR2 are ENHRY and SYGVKD. The ends were cut back, 2 bases at V and 4 bases at J, with 15 bases in the middle. Here the CDR3 reads CAISERDTGSGNTIYF. In DNA form, the CDR3 reads TGTGCCATCAGTGAGCGCGATACAGGGTCGGGAAACACCATATATTTT.

This clone was seen just once. The chain combines TRBV4-1 with TRBJ2-5, with unresolved D. Trimming left V 4 bases short and J 5 bases short, with 17 bases between. The CDR3 is 15 amino acids. CDR1 and CDR2 (germline): MGHRA, YSYEKL. CDR3 nucleotide sequence: TGCGCCAGCAGCCGAGGAGACGATCCGAACGAGACCCAGTACTTC. This sequence encodes CASSRGDDPNETQYF.

This clone occurred a few times. The chain couples TRBV11-3 to TRBJ2-3, with 9 bases fitting TRBD1. The CDR3 length is 16 residues. CDR1 and CDR2 from the germline V gene are SGHNT and YENEEA. Trimming removed 6 bases from V and 0 bases from J; junction bases left unmatched: 7. CDR3: CASSWDRDPSTDTQYF. CDR3 in DNA: TGTGCCAGCAGTTGGGACAGGGACCCGAGCACAGATACGCAGTATTTT.

The V call is TRBV19, the J call TRBJ2-5, with TRBD2 as a possible D gene (6 bases). Germline CDR1 reads LNHDA; CDR2 reads SQIVND (reference sequence). Trimming took off 4 bases at V and 5 bases at J, with 11 bases between the two ends. CDR3 length: 13 residues. CDR3 residues: CASSRGLWETQYF. The CDR3 region has the DNA TGTGCCAGTAGTAGGGGACTCTGGGAGACCCAGTACTTC.

The V and J genes are TRBV5-1 and TRBJ2-7; TRBD1 is a possible D gene (6 bases). CDR3 length: 13 amino acids. CDR1 SGHRS and CDR2 YFSETQ come from the germline V gene. V lost 4 bases and J 5 bases, leaving 13 bases between the germline ends. CDR3 in DNA: TGCGCCAGCAGCCCGGGGACACTCCACGAGCAGTACTTC. This gives the protein CASSPGTLHEQYF. The entire variable domain, with the rest obtained from reference TRBV5-1 and TRBJ2-7, is as follows: KAGVTQTPRYLIKTRGQQVTLSCSPISGHRSVSWYQQTPGQGLQFLFEYFSETQRNKGNFPGRFSGRQFSNSRSEMNVSTLELGDSALYLCASSPGTLHEQYFGPGTRLTVT.

The chain employs TRBV6-1 and TRBJ1-2, with D maybe TRBD1 (6 bases). The CDR3 extends over 14 amino acids. Germline V gives CDR1 MNHNS, CDR2 SASEGT. Trimming took off 7 bases at V and 1 base at J, with 13 bases between the two ends. The CDR3 spells CASIRTAYNYGYTF. The CDR3 region has the DNA TGTGCCAGCATAAGGACAGCTTATAACTATGGCTACACCTTC.

The rearrangement uses TRBV14 and TRBJ1-3; D call uncertain. CDR1 and CDR2 (germline): SGHDN, FVKESK. Trimming removed 1 base from V and 0 bases from J, with 7 bases in between. The CDR3 is 15 amino acids. The CDR3 DNA is TGTGCCAGCAGCCAAGTATGGAGCTCTGGAAACACCATATATTTT. It specifies CASSQVWSSGNTIYF.

This clone showed up just once. V and J are TRBV19 and TRBJ2-2; 7 nucleotides line up with TRBD2. In germline, CDR1 is LNHDA, CDR2 SQIVND (reference sequence). V shed 5 bases, J shed 0 bases, and the junction held 0 bases outside the gene matches. CDR3 size: 14 residues. The CDR3 DNA sequence: TGTGCCAGTAGTGGACTAGCGAACACCGGGGAGCTGTTTTTT. The encoded protein is CASSGLANTGELFF.

The gene calls are TRBV18 and TRBJ2-7; D possibly corresponds to TRBD1 (5 bases). Trimming stripped 5 bases from V and 7 bases from J, with 18 bases between. The CDR3 length is 14 residues. The V gene's germline CDR1 is KGHSH and CDR2 LQKENI. CDR3 loop: CASSSPPGQGEQYF. The DNA for the CDR3 is TGTGCCAGCTCATCTCCTCCGGGCCAGGGAGAGCAGTACTTC.

In its sample, this clone was seen once. The junction departs from germline at one end; a sequencing error may be responsible. V and J are TRBV18 and TRBJ1-4; D is unresolved. The germline gives CDR1 KGHSH, CDR2 LQKENI. The length of the CDR3 is 14 residues. The CDR3 sequence: CTSSYDRGAEKLFF. DNA of the CDR3: TGTACCAGCTCATATGACCGGGGAGCCGAAAAACTGTTTTTT. The full variable domain, rest sourced from reference TRBV18 and TRBJ1-4, is NAGVMQNPRHLVRRRGQEARLRCSPMKGHSHVYWYRQLPEEGLKFMVYLQKENIIDESGMPKERFSAEFPKEGPSILRIQQVVRGDSAAYFCTSSYDRGAEKLFFGSGTQLSVL.